A single sample gave rise to the 20 T cell receptor beta chains below, sequenced in a study of shared clonotypes between healthy human individuals. Profiled with immunoSEQ multiplex PCR; TCRdb holds only in-frame clones, not every one. The sample yields about 2.3 million clones, roughly 92% seen once. The sequenced sample was naive CD4+ T cells from PBMCs. Subset denoted: CD45RA+ positively selected. Every receptor here comes from a man between 18 and 35 years old in good health. Some clones in this sample may be carry-over from other donors' samples.

Only one count was recorded for this clone. The chain carries TRBV4-1 and TRBJ2-7, with 8 bases matching TRBD2. V shed 3 bases, J shed 2 bases, and the junction held 6 bases outside the gene matches. Germline CDR1 is MGHRA and CDR2 is YSYEKL. This CDR3 region has 15 residues. The CDR3 spells CASSHSGSGTYEQYF. The CDR3 DNA follows: TGCGCCAGCAGCCACAGCGGGAGCGGGACCTACGAGCAGTACTTC.

The count of this clone is one. The genes are TRBV30 and TRBJ1-2; TRBD1 agrees at 7 bases. With V trimmed by 3 bases and J by 10 bases, 11 bases remained unmatched. CDR1 is GTSNPN, CDR2 SVGIG, per germline (reference sequence). The CDR3 extends over 13 amino acids. DNA of the CDR3: TGTGCCTGGAGCGTTGACAGGGCAAGTTACTACACCTTC. Encoded protein: CAWSVDRASYYTF.

CDR3 nucleotide sequence: TGTGCCAGCAGCCAAGAAACTAGCGGGAGCTTTGTTTTCGGGGAGACCCAGTACTTC. Protein: CASSQETSGSFVFGETQYF. The chain is built from TRBV4-2 and TRBJ2-5; 11 nucleotides match TRBD2. CDR1 and CDR2 from the germline V gene are LGHNA and YNFKEQ. The V and J ends lost 0 bases and 5 bases, in that order; junction bases with no gene match: 14. The CDR3 loop spans 19 amino acids.

This clone has just one count. J is TRBJ2-6 and V is TRBV7-2; a weak D match, TRBD1 (5 bases). Germline V gives CDR1 SGHTA, CDR2 FQGNSA. This CDR3 contains 16 residues. Trimming took off 5 bases at V and 2 bases at J, with 13 bases between the two ends. The CDR3 protein is CASSDQGATGANVLTF. DNA for the CDR3: TGTGCCAGCAGCGATCAAGGGGCTACTGGGGCCAACGTCCTGACTTTC.

The chain recombines TRBV4-2 with TRBJ2-7; D is possibly TRBD1 or TRBD2 (6 bases each). V was pared by 1 base and J by 1 base, with 14 bases between. CDR3 size: 16 residues. The germline CDR1 and CDR2 sequences are LGHNA and YNFKEQ. The CDR3 here is CASSQGTGRLSYEQYF. CDR3 bases: TGTGCCAGCAGCCAAGGTACAGGGAGGCTTTCCTACGAGCAGTACTTC.

This sequence joins TRBV5-1 and TRBJ1-3; D not resolved. Germline V gene data show CDR1 as SGHRS and CDR2 as YFSETQ. Trimming removed 4 bases at V and 0 bases at J, with 14 bases between. The CDR3 has 16 amino acids. The CDR3 DNA follows: TGCGCCAGCAGCCCGTCTGGGGAATTCTCTGGAAACACCATATATTTT. Encoded protein: CASSPSGEFSGNTIYF. Together with reference TRBV5-1 and TRBJ1-3, the CDR3 gives the full variable domain: KAGVTQTPRYLIKTRGQQVTLSCSPISGHRSVSWYQQTPGQGLQFLFEYFSETQRNKGNFPGRFSGRQFSNSRSEMNVSTLELGDSALYLCASSPSGEFSGNTIYFGEGSWLTVV.

The rearrangement joins TRBV28 to TRBJ1-2; 7 nucleotides line up with TRBD1. CDR3 length: 12 amino acids. Germline V gives CDR1 MDHEN, CDR2 SYDVKM. V gave up 0 bases and J gave up 10 bases; unmatched junction bases: 2. The CDR3 region has the DNA TGTGCCAGCAGTTTATGGACAGGGCACTACACCTTC. Encoded protein: CASSLWTGHYTF.

The chain joins TRBV4-3 to TRBJ2-1, with TRBD2 identical over 12 bases. V shed 6 bases, J shed 4 bases, and the junction held 7 bases outside the gene matches. Germline V gene sequence: CDR1 LGHNA, CDR2 YSLEER. This CDR3 spans 16 amino acids. The CDR3 loop is CASRPRLAGEYNEQFF. The DNA of the CDR3 is TGCGCCAGCAGGCCACGACTAGCGGGGGAATACAATGAGCAGTTCTTC.

The CDR3 is CASSYRRNRASGEIYEQYF. The CDR3 DNA follows: TGTGCCAGCAGCTACCGACGAAACAGGGCTAGCGGAGAGATCTACGAGCAGTACTTC. This sequence joins TRBV7-2 and TRBJ2-7, with D possibly matching TRBD2 (7 bases). V lost 4 bases and J 3 bases, leaving 28 bases between the germline ends. The germline V gene has CDR1 SGHTA and CDR2 FQGNSA. CDR3 length: 19 residues.

The chain combines TRBV4-2 with TRBJ2-7, with D unresolved. Germline V gene lookup returns CDR1 LGHNA and CDR2 YNFKEQ. The length of the CDR3 is 16 residues. Trimming cost V 2 bases and J 4 bases, with 18 bases left between them. CDR3 protein: CASSQLPLGSAYEQYF. The CDR3 nucleotides read TGTGCCAGCAGCCAACTCCCCTTGGGGTCGGCATACGAGCAGTACTTC.

As concerns this clone: In the same sample, other DNA sequences code for this CDR3. The chain carries TRBV7-3 and TRBJ2-5; no firm D call. Trimming shortened V by 5 bases and J by 0 bases, and 7 bases separated the two germline ends. The CDR3 has 13 residues. The germline V gene encodes CDR1 SGHTA and CDR2 FQGTGA. CDR3 residues: CASSPSYQETQYF. DNA for the CDR3: TGTGCCAGCAGCCCTTCTTACCAAGAGACCCAGTACTTC.

This chain joins TRBV6-1 and TRBJ1-2; tentatively, D is TRBD1 (6 bases). The CDR3 sequence is 12 residues long. The germline CDR1 and CDR2 sequences are MNHNS and SASEGT. Trimming pared 11 bases from V and 2 bases from J, leaving 12 bases between. The CDR3 protein is CAGNRVNYGYTF. CDR3 DNA: TGTGCCGGAAACAGGGTGAACTATGGCTACACCTTC.

The rearrangement links TRBV6-6 to TRBJ2-3; D ambiguous. There are 15 residues in the CDR3. CDR1 MNHNY and CDR2 SVGAGI come from the germline V gene (reference sequence). Trimming shortened V by 3 bases and J by 1 base, and 11 bases separated the two germline ends. The CDR3 sequence is CASSYVGSGTDTQYF. For the CDR3, the DNA is TGTGCCAGCAGTTATGTGGGGTCGGGCACAGATACGCAGTATTTT.

The chain joins TRBV6-6 to TRBJ2-1; 10 nucleotides line up with TRBD1. Unmatched junction bases numbered 11, after V lost 7 bases and J lost 8 bases. The CDR3 is 15 residues long. Germline V lookup: CDR1 MNHNY, CDR2 SVGAGI (reference sequence). The CDR3 loop is CASTAGQGVGDEQFF. The CDR3 DNA reads as TGTGCCAGCACCGCCGGACAGGGGGTCGGTGATGAGCAGTTCTTC.

The V and J genes are TRBV7-2 and TRBJ2-7; the D is unclear. The CDR3 totals 15 residues. The V gene's germline CDR1 is SGHTA and CDR2 FQGNSA. V was cut by 1 base and J by 4 bases, with 14 bases left in between. The CDR3 is CASSLDPTPTYEQYF. CDR3 in DNA: TGTGCCAGCAGCTTAGATCCTACCCCCACTTACGAGCAGTACTTC. Together with reference TRBV7-2 and TRBJ2-7, the CDR3 gives the full variable domain: GAGVSQSPSNKVTEKGKDVELRCDPISGHTALYWYRQSLGQGLEFLIYFQGNSAPDKSGLPSDRFSAERTGGSVSTLTIQRTQQEDSAVYLCASSLDPTPTYEQYFGPGTRLTVT.

This chain joins TRBV20-1 and TRBJ1-1, with no clear D. The CDR3 length is 11 residues. V lost 7 bases and J 1 base, leaving 7 bases between the germline ends. Germline CDR1 DFQATT, CDR2 SNEGSKA (reference sequence). This CDR3 is CSVAGNTEAFF. The CDR3 nucleotides are TGCAGTGTTGCCGGGAACACTGAAGCTTTCTTT.

The chain employs TRBV5-4 and TRBJ2-2; D tentatively fits TRBD1 or TRBD2 (6 bases each). The germline V gene encodes CDR1 SGHNT and CDR2 YYREEE (reference sequence). V dropped 4 bases and J dropped 4 bases, with 26 bases sitting between them. CDR3 length: 19 residues. The CDR3 sequence is CASSPGGSGTGRSTGELFF. CDR3 coding DNA: TGTGCCAGCAGCCCCGGGGGTAGCGGCACAGGGAGGTCCACCGGGGAGCTGTTTTTT.

On this clone: At the DNA level, this CDR3 is encoded by other sequences in the same sample as well. The chain is built from TRBV18 and TRBJ2-7, with TRBD1 as a possible D gene (6 bases). Trimming cost V 2 bases and J 4 bases, with 12 bases left between them. CDR3 size: 14 residues. Germline CDR1 KGHSH, CDR2 LQKENI. Written as DNA, the CDR3 is TGTGCCAGCTCACCAACAGGGTTATCGTACGAGCAGTACTTC. Translating gives CASSPTGLSYEQYF.

V is TRBV10-1 and J is TRBJ2-3, with TRBD2 matching over 10 bases. The CDR3 consists of 19 residues. Per the germline V gene, CDR1 is WNHNN and CDR2 is SYGVQD (reference sequence). The V and J ends lost 4 bases and 0 bases, in that order; junction bases with no gene match: 13. The CDR3 DNA reads as TGCGCCAGCAGTGCGCGACTAGCGGGCGGTGCTACTAGCACAGATACGCAGTATTTT. Translating gives CASSARLAGGATSTDTQYF.

V is TRBV30 and J is TRBJ2-7; 7 bases fit TRBD1. The CDR3 extends over 11 amino acids. CDR1 is GTSNPN, CDR2 SVGIG, per germline (reference sequence). V lost 3 bases and J lost 6; bases outside the gene matches: 2. In nucleotides, the CDR3 is TGTGCCTGGAGGCGGACAGGCGAGCAGTACTTC. As protein: CAWRRTGEQYF. The variable domain in full, with the rest retrieved from reference TRBV30 and TRBJ2-7, is SQTIHQWPATLVQPVGSPLSLECTVEGTSNPNLYWYRQAAGRGLQLLFYSVGIGQISSEVPQNLSASRPQDRQFILSSKKLLLSDSGFYLCAWRRTGEQYFGPGTRLTVT.